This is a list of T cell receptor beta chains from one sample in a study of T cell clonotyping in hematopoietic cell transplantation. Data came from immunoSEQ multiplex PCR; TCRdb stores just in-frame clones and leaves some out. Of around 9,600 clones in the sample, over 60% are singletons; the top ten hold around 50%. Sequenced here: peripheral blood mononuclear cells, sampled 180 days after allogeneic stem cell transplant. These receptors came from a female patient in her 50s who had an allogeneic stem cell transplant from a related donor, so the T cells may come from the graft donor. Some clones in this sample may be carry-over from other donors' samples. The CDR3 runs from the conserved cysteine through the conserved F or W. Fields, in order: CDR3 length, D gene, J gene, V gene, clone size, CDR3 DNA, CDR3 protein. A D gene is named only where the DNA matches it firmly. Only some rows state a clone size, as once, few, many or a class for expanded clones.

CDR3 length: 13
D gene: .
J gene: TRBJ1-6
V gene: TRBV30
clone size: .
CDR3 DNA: TGTGCCTGGAGTGTACGGGGAAATTCACCCCTCCACTTT
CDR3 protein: CAWSVRGNSPLHF

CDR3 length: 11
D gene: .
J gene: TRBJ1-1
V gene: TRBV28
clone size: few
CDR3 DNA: TGTGCCAGCAGCCGGCAAGCAGAAGCTTTCTTT
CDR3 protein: CASSRQAEAFF

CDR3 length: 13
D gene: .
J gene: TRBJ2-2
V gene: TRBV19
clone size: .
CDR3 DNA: TGTGCCAGTAGGTGGTTCACCACCGGGGAGCTGTTTTTT
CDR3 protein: CASRWFTTGELFF

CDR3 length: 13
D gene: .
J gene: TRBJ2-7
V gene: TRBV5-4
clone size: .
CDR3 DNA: TGTGCCAGCAGCTTGGGACCGAACTACGAGCAGTACTTC
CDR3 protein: CASSLGPNYEQYF

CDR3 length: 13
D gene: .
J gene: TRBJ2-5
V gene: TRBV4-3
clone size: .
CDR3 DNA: TGCGCCAGCAGCCAACAAGGGTCCTGGGCCCAGTACTTC
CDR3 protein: CASSQQGSWAQYF

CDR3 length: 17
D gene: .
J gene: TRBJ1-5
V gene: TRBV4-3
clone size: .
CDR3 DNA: TGCGCCAGCAGCCAAGATCCTCGCAGGGATGGTAATCAGCCCCAGCATTTT
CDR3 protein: CASSQDPRRDGNQPQHF

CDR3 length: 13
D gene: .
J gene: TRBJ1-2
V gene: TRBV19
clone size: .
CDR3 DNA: TGTGCCAGTAGTATGCCTATATTGGATGGCTACACCTTC
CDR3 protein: CASSMPILDGYTF

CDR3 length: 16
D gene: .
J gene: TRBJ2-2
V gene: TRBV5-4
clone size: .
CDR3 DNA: TGTGCCAGCAGCAACCGGATGGGGACACTCACCGGGGAGCTGTTTTTT
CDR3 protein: CASSNRMGTLTGELFF

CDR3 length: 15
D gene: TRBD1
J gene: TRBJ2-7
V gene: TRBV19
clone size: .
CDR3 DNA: TGTGCCAGTAGTATGGGGTCAGGGGGATTCTACGAGCAGTACTTC
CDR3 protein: CASSMGSGGFYEQYF

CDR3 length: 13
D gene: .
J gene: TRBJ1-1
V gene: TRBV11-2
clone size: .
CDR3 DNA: TGTGCCAGCAGCCAATGGGGGAACACTGAAGCTTTCTTT
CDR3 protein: CASSQWGNTEAFF

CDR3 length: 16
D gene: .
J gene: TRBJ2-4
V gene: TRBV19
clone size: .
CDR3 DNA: TGTGCCAGTAGTATCCTGGGGGATACAGCCAAAAACATTCAGTACTTC
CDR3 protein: CASSILGDTAKNIQYF

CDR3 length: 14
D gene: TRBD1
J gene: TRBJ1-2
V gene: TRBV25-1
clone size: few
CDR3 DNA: TGTGCCAGCAGCTCCTCCGGGACAGGCTATGGCTACACCTTC
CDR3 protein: CASSSSGTGYGYTF

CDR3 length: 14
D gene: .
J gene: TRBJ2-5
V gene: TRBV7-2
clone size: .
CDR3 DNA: TGTGCCAGCAGCCCCAGGGCGGGGACGGAGACCCAGTACTTC
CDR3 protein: CASSPRAGTETQYF

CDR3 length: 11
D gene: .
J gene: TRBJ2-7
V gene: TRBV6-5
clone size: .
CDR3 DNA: TGTGCCAGCTCCACTAGGTCCGAGCAGTACTTC
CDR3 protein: CASSTRSEQYF

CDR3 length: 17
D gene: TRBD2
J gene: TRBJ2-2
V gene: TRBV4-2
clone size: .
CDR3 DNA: TGTGCCAGCAGCGTCCTGGTTGGCGGGGGGGCTTCCGGGGAGCTGTTTTTT
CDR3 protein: CASSVLVGGGASGELFF

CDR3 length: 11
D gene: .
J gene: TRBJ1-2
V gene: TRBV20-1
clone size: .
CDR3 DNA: TGCAGTGCTTGGGGCAGGGATGGCTACACCTTC
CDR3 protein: CSAWGRDGYTF

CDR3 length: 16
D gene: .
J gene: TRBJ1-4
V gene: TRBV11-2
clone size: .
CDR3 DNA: TGTGCCAGCAGCCAAGGGGCCGGGAACAGGAATGAAAAACTGTTTTTT
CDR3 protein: CASSQGAGNRNEKLFF

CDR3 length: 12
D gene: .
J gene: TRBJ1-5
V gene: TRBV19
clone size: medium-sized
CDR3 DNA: TGTGCCAGTAGTGAAGGGAATCAGCCCCAGCATTTT
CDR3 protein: CASSEGNQPQHF

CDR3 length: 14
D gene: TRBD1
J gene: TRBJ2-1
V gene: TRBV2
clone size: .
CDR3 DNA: TGTGCCAGCGTAGGACGGACAGGGGGAAATGAGCAGTTCTTC
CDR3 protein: CASVGRTGGNEQFF

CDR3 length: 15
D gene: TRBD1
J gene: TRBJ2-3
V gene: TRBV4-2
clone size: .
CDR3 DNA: TGTGCCAGCAGCCTAGGACAGGGGGGAGGGGATACGCAGTATTTT
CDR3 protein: CASSLGQGGGDTQYF

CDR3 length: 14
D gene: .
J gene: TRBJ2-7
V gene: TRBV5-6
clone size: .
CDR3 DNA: TGTGCCAGCAGCTACCCCCTCCATGGCTACGAGCAGTACTTC
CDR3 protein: CASSYPLHGYEQYF

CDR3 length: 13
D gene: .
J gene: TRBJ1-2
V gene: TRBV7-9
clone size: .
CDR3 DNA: TGTGCCAGCAGCCCAACGGAAAACTATGGCTACACCTTC
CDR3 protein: CASSPTENYGYTF

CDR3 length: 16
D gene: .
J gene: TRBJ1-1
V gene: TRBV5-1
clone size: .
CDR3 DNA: TGCGCCAGCAGCTTGGGCAGGCAATCCCCGAACACTGAAGCTTTCTTT
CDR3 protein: CASSLGRQSPNTEAFF

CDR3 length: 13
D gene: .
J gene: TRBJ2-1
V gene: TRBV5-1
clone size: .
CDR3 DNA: TGCGCCAGCAGCCTACTAGCCTCCAATGAGCAGTTCTTC
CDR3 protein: CASSLLASNEQFF

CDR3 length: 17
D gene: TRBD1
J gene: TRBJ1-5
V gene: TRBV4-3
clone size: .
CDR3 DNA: TGCGCCAGCAGCCAAGAACCGGGACAGGGGAGCAATCAGCCCCAGCATTTT
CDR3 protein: CASSQEPGQGSNQPQHF

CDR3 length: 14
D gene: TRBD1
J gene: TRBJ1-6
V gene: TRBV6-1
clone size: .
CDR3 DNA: TGTGCCAGCAGCTGGGACAGGTATAATTCACCCCTCCACTTT
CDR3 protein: CASSWDRYNSPLHF

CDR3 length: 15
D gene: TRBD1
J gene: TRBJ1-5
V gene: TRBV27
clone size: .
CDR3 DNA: TGTGCCAGCAGTTTTGCAGGGGGTAGCAATCAGCCCCAGCATTTT
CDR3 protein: CASSFAGGSNQPQHF

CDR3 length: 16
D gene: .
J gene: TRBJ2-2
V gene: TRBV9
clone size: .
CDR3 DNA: TGTGCCAGCAGCCCCCGGGGTAGCTTGAACACCGGGGAGCTGTTTTTT
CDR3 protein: CASSPRGSLNTGELFF

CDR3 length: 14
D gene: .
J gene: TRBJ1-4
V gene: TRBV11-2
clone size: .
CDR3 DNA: TGTGCCAGCAGCCCCGGGACACCTAATGAAAAACTGTTTTTT
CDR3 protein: CASSPGTPNEKLFF

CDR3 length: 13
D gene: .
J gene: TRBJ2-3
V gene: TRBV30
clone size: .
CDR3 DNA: TGTGCCTGGAGTGTACGCGGTCCAGATACGCAGTATTTT
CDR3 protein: CAWSVRGPDTQYF

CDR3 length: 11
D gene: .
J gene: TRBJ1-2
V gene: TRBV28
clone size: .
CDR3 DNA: TGTGCCAGCAGTTTCCTGGGGGGCTACACCTTC
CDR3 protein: CASSFLGGYTF

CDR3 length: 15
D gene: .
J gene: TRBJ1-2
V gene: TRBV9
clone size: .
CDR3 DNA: TGTGCCAGCAGCGTAGCCTCCCTGACGCGAGTGGGCTACACCTTC
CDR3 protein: CASSVASLTRVGYTF

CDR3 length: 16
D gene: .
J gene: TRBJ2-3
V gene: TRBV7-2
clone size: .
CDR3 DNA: TGTGCCAGCAGCCTCGACCTAGCAGGACGCACAGATACGCAGTATTTT
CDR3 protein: CASSLDLAGRTDTQYF

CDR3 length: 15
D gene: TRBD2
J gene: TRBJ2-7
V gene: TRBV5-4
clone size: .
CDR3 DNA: TGTGCCAGCCGATTATCGGGGGGGGCCTCCTACGAGCAGTACTTC
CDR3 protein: CASRLSGGASYEQYF

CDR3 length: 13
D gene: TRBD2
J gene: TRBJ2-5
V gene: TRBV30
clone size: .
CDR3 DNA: TGTGCCTGGAGTGTACTAGCGTGGGAGACCCAGTACTTC
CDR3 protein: CAWSVLAWETQYF

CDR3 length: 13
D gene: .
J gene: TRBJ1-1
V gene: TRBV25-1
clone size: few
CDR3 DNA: TGTGCCAGCAGTCTCCAGGGAAACACTGAAGCTTTCTTT
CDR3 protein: CASSLQGNTEAFF

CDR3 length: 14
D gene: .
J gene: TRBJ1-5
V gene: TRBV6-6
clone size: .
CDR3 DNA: TGTGCCAGCAGCCAGTTACCTAGCAATCAGCCCCAGCATTTT
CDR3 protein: CASSQLPSNQPQHF

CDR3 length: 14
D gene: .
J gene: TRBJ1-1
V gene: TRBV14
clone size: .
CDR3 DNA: TGTGCCAGCAGCGAATCCTCCCTAAACACTGAAGCTTTCTTT
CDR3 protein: CASSESSLNTEAFF

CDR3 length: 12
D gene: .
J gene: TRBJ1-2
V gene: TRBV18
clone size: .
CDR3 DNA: TGTGCCAGCTCCTTGGACGGCAATGGCTACACCTTC
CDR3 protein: CASSLDGNGYTF

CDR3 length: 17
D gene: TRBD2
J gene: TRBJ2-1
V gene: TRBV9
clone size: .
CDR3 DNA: TGTGCCAGCAGCGTTAGCGGGGGGGCCAGCGCCTACAATGAGCAGTTCTTC
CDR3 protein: CASSVSGGASAYNEQFF

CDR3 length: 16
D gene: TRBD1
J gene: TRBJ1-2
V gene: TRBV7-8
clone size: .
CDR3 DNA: TGTGCCAGCAGCCGAAAGGCGGACAGGTTAGGATATGGCTACACCTTC
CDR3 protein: CASSRKADRLGYGYTF

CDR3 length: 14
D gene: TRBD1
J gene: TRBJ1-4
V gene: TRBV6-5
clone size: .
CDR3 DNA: TGTGCCAGCAGACCCGGGACAGGGTATGAAAAACTGTTTTTT
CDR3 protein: CASRPGTGYEKLFF

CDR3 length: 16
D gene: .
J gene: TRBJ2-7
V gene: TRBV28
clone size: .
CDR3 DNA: TGTGCCAGCAGTTTGGGCAGGGCTAAACCCCCCTACGAGCAGTACTTC
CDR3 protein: CASSLGRAKPPYEQYF

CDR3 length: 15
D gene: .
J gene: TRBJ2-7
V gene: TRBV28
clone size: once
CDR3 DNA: TGTGCCAGCAGTTTATTCGCAGGGGCCCTTGGCGAGCAGTACTTC
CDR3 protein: CASSLFAGALGEQYF

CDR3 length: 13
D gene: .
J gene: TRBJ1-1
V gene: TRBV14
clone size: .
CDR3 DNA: TGTGCCAGCAGCCCCTTACGTAAGGCTGAAGCTTTCTTT
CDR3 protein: CASSPLRKAEAFF

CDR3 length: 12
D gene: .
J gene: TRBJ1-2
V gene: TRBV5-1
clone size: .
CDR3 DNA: TGCGCCAGCAGCTTGAAGTCCGAGGGCTACACCTTC
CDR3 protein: CASSLKSEGYTF

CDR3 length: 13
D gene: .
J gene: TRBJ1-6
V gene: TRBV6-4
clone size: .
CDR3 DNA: TGTGCCAGCAGTGACTCTCTAGGCTCACCCCTCCACTTT
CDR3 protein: CASSDSLGSPLHF

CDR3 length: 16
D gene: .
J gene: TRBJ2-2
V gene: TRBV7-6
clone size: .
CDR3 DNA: TGTGCCAGCAGCTTAGTAGGGGGGCCGAGCACCGGGGAGCTGTTTTTT
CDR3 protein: CASSLVGGPSTGELFF

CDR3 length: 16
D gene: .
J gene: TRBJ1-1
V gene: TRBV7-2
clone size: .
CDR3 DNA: TGTGCCAGCAGCTTAGCGGGGGGTAATATGAACACTGAAGCTTTCTTT
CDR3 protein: CASSLAGGNMNTEAFF

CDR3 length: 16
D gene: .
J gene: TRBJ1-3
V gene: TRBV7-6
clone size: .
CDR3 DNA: TGTGCCAGCAGCTTAGGGGCCGGGGTTGATGGAAACACCATATATTTT
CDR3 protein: CASSLGAGVDGNTIYF